This entry concerns a single T cell receptor beta chain. Its antigen is undetermined. Profiled with immunoSEQ multiplex PCR; TCRdb holds only in-frame clones, not every one. The sample consists of millions of clones, 95% of them appearing once. This sample was included in a study of shared clonotypes between healthy human individuals. Study-wide points: Though the depth was large, rarefaction showed that sorted-subset sequencing was incomplete.

V lost 6 bases and J lost 2; bases outside the gene matches: 4. CDR3 length: 14 residues. CDR1 and CDR2 (germline): MDHEN, SYDVKM. The sample taken for sequencing was naive CD4+ T cells sorted from blood. The subset is: CD45RA+ positively selected. The chain is built from TRBV28 and TRBJ1-3; 7 bases are a match to TRBD1. This TCR came from a young man in good health. CDR3 DNA: TGTGCCAGCAGGGGAGGGACAGCTGGAAACACCATATATTTT. It translates to CASRGGTAGNTIYF.